The text below deals with one T cell receptor beta chain. Antigen: not known. CD45RO negativity and positive selection for CCR7 defined naive CD8 cells, a population that excluded terminally differentiated effector memory CD45RA+ cells. The data were produced by immunoSEQ multiplex PCR, yet TCRdb's version contains in-frame clones alone and is incomplete. The sample includes over 2,000,000 clones, 90% to 95% of them seen just once. The CDR3 has 16 residues. V lost 2 bases, J lost 1 base, and 11 bases lay in between. Germline lookup yields CDR1 MNHNS and CDR2 SASEGT. The source of the sample is a study of shared clonotypes between healthy human individuals. Looking at the study overall: The donor group consisted of two women and a few men, aged 18 to 49. General study points: Donor clonotype sharing was expected to depend on sequencing depth. In general, naive subsets displayed greater estimated richness than memory subsets did.

The chain has TRBV6-1 and TRBJ2-2; the D gene is possibly TRBD2 (5 bases). Source material: naive CD8+ T cells from PBMCs. The TCR sequence derives from a man younger than 30 in good health. Some clones in this sample may be carry-over from other donors' samples. The CDR3 loop is CASSELGVRNTGELFF. CDR3 DNA sequence: TGTGCCAGCAGTGAACTCGGGGTTAGGAACACCGGGGAGCTGTTTTTT.